This TCR beta chain was recovered during a study of T cell clonotyping in hematopoietic cell transplantation. Samples: about 28 days before transplant, then days 30, 100 and 180 after. The data were produced by immunoSEQ multiplex PCR, yet TCRdb's version contains in-frame clones alone and is incomplete. The table has some 5,000 clones, around 92% seen once. This clone was observed a few times. The antigen remains unidentified. Germline V gene lookup returns CDR1 SGHRS and CDR2 YFSETQ. CDR3 length equals 17 residues. The germline V and J ends were trimmed by 3 bases and 0 bases, with 16 bases remaining between them. Study findings and constraints: No sorting was done, leaving CD4 and CD8 contributions mixed. Higher Inverse Simpson Index values in graft donor and pretransplant recipient predicted broader posttransplant TCR diversity.

The receptor was isolated from a male patient aged 70-85 years who had an allogeneic stem cell transplant from an unrelated donor, so T cells may come from the graft donor. Some clones in this sample may be carry-over from other donors' samples. The specimen comprised peripheral blood mononuclear cells, sampled 100 days after allogeneic stem cell transplant. This chain connects TRBV5-1 to TRBJ1-3; D call uncertain. CDR3 protein: CASSSSDGGYSGNTIYF. The CDR3 region has the DNA TGCGCCAGCAGCTCCTCGGACGGCGGCTACTCTGGAAACACCATATATTTT.